The 28 T cell receptor beta chains presented below share a single source sample, sequenced in a study of blood T cell repertoires in COVID-19 (dated by TCRdb to 2018 to 2020). Receptors were amplified or captured by the immunoSEQ multiplex PCR assay. Entries here come from immuneACCESS through TCRdb and include only in-frame sequences with V and J called. Some clones fail to appear in such tables; in the studies checked, an unresolved V gene covers under half of the shortfall, and the cause of the remainder is unknown. This sample is represented by roughly 420,000 clones; roughly 90% of them were singletons. Over 0.9% of the sample goes to the ten largest clones. The sequenced sample consisted of PBMCs or T cells enriched from blood (not recorded which). The receptors shown here come from a woman in her twenties or thirties with acute COVID-19.

The gene calls are TRBV5-1 and TRBJ1-1; D is uncertain. Germline V lookup: CDR1 SGHRS, CDR2 YFSETQ. This CDR3 comprises 13 residues. V was shortened by 3 bases and J by 3 bases, with 9 bases between the two germline ends. The CDR3 sequence: CASSSRGHTEAFF. The CDR3 DNA sequence: TGCGCCAGCAGCTCCCGGGGTCACACTGAAGCTTTCTTT.

V and J are TRBV27 and TRBJ1-4; D might be TRBD1 (6 bases). V dropped 0 bases and J dropped 9 bases, with 14 bases sitting between them. CDR1 MNHEY and CDR2 SMNVEV come from the germline V gene (reference sequence). The CDR3 extends over 15 amino acids. The CDR3 reads CASSLSSGGDKKLFF. The CDR3 DNA is TGTGCCAGCAGTTTATCGTCTGGGGGCGATAAAAAACTGTTTTTT.

CDR3 protein: CASSLVGGRGEQYF. CDR3 coding DNA: TGTGCCAGCAGCTTAGTTGGGGGAAGGGGGGAGCAGTACTTC. The chain combines TRBV7-6 with TRBJ2-7; D is possibly TRBD1 (6 bases). Deletions cut 1 base from V and 7 bases from J, with 14 bases between. CDR1 and CDR2 from the germline V gene are SGHVS and FNYEAQ. The CDR3 runs to 14 residues.

The chain recombines TRBV24-1 with TRBJ2-3; 8 positions agree with TRBD2. The CDR3 is 16 amino acids. The germline CDR1 and CDR2 sequences are KGHDR and SFDVKD. The junction had 10 bases not matched to a gene; V was cut back by 9 bases and J by 0 bases. In DNA, the CDR3 is TGTGCCACCGGGTCTCCTAGCGGGCGAAGCACAGATACGCAGTATTTT. Amino acids: CATGSPSGRSTDTQYF.

The chain employs TRBV4-1 and TRBJ2-7; D uncertain. The length of the CDR3 is 15 residues. V shed 0 bases and J shed 1 base, with 10 bases lying between them. Looked up from germline, CDR1 is MGHRA and CDR2 is YSYEKL. CDR3 loop: CASSQDTATSYEQYF. The DNA of the CDR3 is TGCGCCAGCAGCCAAGATACGGCGACATCCTACGAGCAGTACTTC.

The V and J genes are TRBV19 and TRBJ2-1; tentatively, D is TRBD2 (5 bases). Looked up from germline, CDR1 is LNHDA and CDR2 is SQIVND (reference sequence). This CDR3 has 14 residues. Trimming took 1 base from V and 5 from J, leaving 9 bases between them. In DNA, the CDR3 is TGTGCCAGTAGTATAGGCGGGCAAAACAATGAGCAGTTCTTC. Its translation: CASSIGGQNNEQFF.

The chain recombines TRBV5-5 with TRBJ1-3; D remains ambiguous. V lost 1 base and J 0 bases, leaving 23 bases between the germline ends. The CDR3 is made up of 20 amino acids. The V gene's germline CDR1 is SGHKS and CDR2 YYEKEE (reference sequence). CDR3 DNA sequence: TGTGCCAGCAGCTTGCTTACAGCGGGCCGTCGTGGTGACTCTGGAAACACCATATATTTT. Translated, it gives CASSLLTAGRRGDSGNTIYF.

The chain couples TRBV24-1 to TRBJ2-5; 9 positions agree with TRBD1. The length of the CDR3 is 15 residues. Looked up from germline, CDR1 is KGHDR and CDR2 is SFDVKD. J lost 5 bases, V lost 7 bases, and 10 bases had no gene match. The CDR3 nucleotides read TGTGCCACCAGCCGCCCGGGACAGGGAGAGGAGACCCAGTACTTC. Protein sequence: CATSRPGQGEETQYF.

The gene calls are TRBV7-9 and TRBJ2-1; unclear D gene. The CDR3 sequence is 15 residues long. CDR1 is SEHNR, CDR2 FQNEAQ, per germline (reference sequence). V gave up 6 bases and J gave up 4 bases, with 16 bases separating them. The CDR3 DNA follows: TGTGCCAGCAGTCCTGCCAAAAACCTATACAATGAGCAGTTCTTC. Its translation is CASSPAKNLYNEQFF.

The chain is built from TRBV9 and TRBJ2-7; possibly TRBD2 for D (5 bases). Trimming pared 3 bases from V and 4 bases from J, leaving 14 bases between. Germline V gene lookup returns CDR1 SGDLS and CDR2 YYNGEE. CDR3 length equals 14 residues. The CDR3: CASSAAPGWYEQYF. The CDR3 bases are TGTGCCAGCAGCGCTGCCCCGGGATGGTACGAGCAGTACTTC.

DNA for the CDR3: TGTGCCAGCAGCTTCCCCGGGGGTACGCAGTATTTT. The encoded protein is CASSFPGGTQYF. The chain uses TRBV7-3 and TRBJ2-3; tentatively, D is TRBD2 (6 bases). The V gene's germline CDR1 is SGHTA and CDR2 FQGTGA. The CDR3 is 12 amino acids. V was clipped by 3 bases and J by 8 bases, with 9 bases between them. Based on the CDR3 plus reference TRBV7-3 and TRBJ2-3, the full variable domain is GAGVSQTPSNKVTEKGKYVELRCDPISGHTALYWYRQSLGQGPEFLIYFQGTGAADDSGLPNDRFFAVRPEGSVSTLKIQRTERGDSAVYLCASSFPGGTQYFGPGTRLTVL.

This sequence joins TRBV7-9 and TRBJ2-3; TRBD1 aligns across 8 bases. Germline V CDR1 and CDR2: SEHNR, FQNEAQ (reference sequence). The CDR3 covers 14 residues. Losses at the gene ends were 7 bases for V and 0 bases for J; bases not matched to a gene: 3. The CDR3 DNA follows: TGTGCCAGCACCGACAGGGGTAGCACAGATACGCAGTATTTT. The encoded protein is CASTDRGSTDTQYF.

This chain links TRBV14 with TRBJ1-2; D ambiguous. Germline CDR1 reads SGHDN; CDR2 reads FVKESK. The CDR3 is 13 residues long. V was shortened by 1 base and J by 5 bases, with 8 bases between the two germline ends. Written as DNA, the CDR3 is TGTGCCAGCAGCCAAGTTACGGGGTATGGCTACACCTTC. Its protein product is CASSQVTGYGYTF.

The chain is built from TRBV5-1 and TRBJ2-5, with 10 nucleotides matching TRBD1. J was trimmed by 4 bases and V by 4 bases; bases with no gene match: 7. The CDR3 has 15 residues. Germline loops: CDR1 SGHRS, CDR2 YFSETQ. This CDR3 reads CASSQRTGGRETQYF. CDR3 DNA sequence: TGCGCCAGCAGCCAACGGACAGGGGGTCGAGAGACCCAGTACTTC.

This rearrangement joins TRBV19 to TRBJ1-1; tentative D call: TRBD1 (5 bases). This CDR3 comprises 12 residues. Germline V lookup: CDR1 LNHDA, CDR2 SQIVND (reference sequence). V was trimmed by 7 bases and J by 4 bases, leaving 10 bases between them. CDR3 loop: CASTGFGTEAFF. CDR3 coding DNA: TGTGCCAGTACAGGGTTCGGCACTGAAGCTTTCTTT.

The chain uses TRBV9 and TRBJ1-6, with D uncertain. The germline CDR1 and CDR2 sequences are SGDLS and YYNGEE. CDR3 length equals 18 residues. Trimming cost V 5 bases and J 8 bases, with 26 bases left between them. The CDR3 nucleotides are TGTGCCAGCAGTCCAGAACCTGGGCAGCCGAAGGTTGATTCACCCCTCCACTTT. This codes for CASSPEPGQPKVDSPLHF.

The V and J genes are TRBV23-1 and TRBJ2-7; 9 bases fit TRBD1. TRBV23-1 is filed as an ORF, its function uncertain. The V segment lost 2 bases and the J segment 1 base; nucleotides outside the gene matches: 6. This CDR3 has 16 residues. DNA of the CDR3: TGCGCCAGCAGTCAACCCGGGACAGGGTCGTCCTACGAGCAGTACTTC. Its translation: CASSQPGTGSSYEQYF.

The chain employs TRBV10-3 and TRBJ1-5; the match to TRBD1 covers 9 bases. The CDR3 spans 14 residues. CDR1 is ENHRY, CDR2 SYGVKD, per germline. J gave up 5 bases and V 9 bases, and 8 bases lay outside the gene matches. The DNA for the CDR3 is TGTGCCATTCTTGCGAACAGGGGGCATCAGCCCCAGCATTTT. Translated: CAILANRGHQPQHF.

This chain joins TRBV12-3 or TRBV12-4 and TRBJ1-3; TRBD1 is a possible D gene (5 bases). The ends were cut back, 8 bases at V and 8 bases at J, with 10 bases in the middle. The CDR3 has 11 amino acids. DNA of the CDR3: TGTGCCAGCTACCGGGGGTACACCATATATTTT. Translated: CASYRGYTIYF.

This chain connects TRBV5-1 to TRBJ1-1, with D hard to call. The V end was cut by 3 bases, the J end by 1 base, with 7 bases between. The V gene's germline CDR1 is SGHRS and CDR2 YFSETQ. The CDR3 totals 13 residues. CDR3 in DNA: TGCGCCAGCAGCTCGGCGGGGAACACTGAAGCTTTCTTT. It encodes CASSSAGNTEAFF.

The chain links TRBV5-8 to TRBJ2-2, with 8 bases fitting TRBD1. Germline CDR1 reads SGHTS; CDR2 reads YDEGEE. J lost 5 bases, V lost 4 bases, and 7 bases had no gene match. The CDR3 consists of 15 residues. The CDR3 coding sequence is TGTGCCAGCAGCCCGGGTACAGGGGGAACCGGGGAGCTGTTTTTT. This sequence encodes CASSPGTGGTGELFF.

This chain uses TRBV19 with TRBJ2-7; TRBD1 aligns across 8 bases. The CDR3 runs to 15 residues. CDR1 is LNHDA, CDR2 SQIVND, per germline (reference sequence). With V trimmed by 1 base and J by 7 bases, 9 bases remained unmatched. CDR3 protein: CASSIGPGTGAEQYF. CDR3 nucleotides: TGTGCCAGTAGTATAGGCCCCGGGACAGGCGCGGAGCAGTACTTC.

This sequence joins TRBV7-2 and TRBJ1-3, with a tentative D call TRBD1 (6 bases). The germline CDR1 and CDR2 sequences are SGHTA and FQGNSA. The CDR3 is 15 amino acids. V was cut by 5 bases and J by 0 bases, with 11 bases left in between. In DNA, the CDR3 is TGTGCCAGCAGCCGCGGGGGGCTCTCTGGAAACACCATATATTTT. It is translated as CASSRGGLSGNTIYF. Based on the CDR3 plus reference TRBV7-2 and TRBJ1-3, the full variable domain is GAGVSQSPSNKVTEKGKDVELRCDPISGHTALYWYRQSLGQGLEFLIYFQGNSAPDKSGLPSDRFSAERTGGSVSTLTIQRTQQEDSAVYLCASSRGGLSGNTIYFGEGSWLTVV.

This chain joins TRBV7-8 and TRBJ1-5, with 8 bases matching TRBD1. CDR3 size: 20 residues. The ends lost 5 bases at V and 2 bases at J; junction bases unmatched: 20. The germline V gene encodes CDR1 SGHVS and CDR2 FQNEAQ. The CDR3 DNA reads as TGTGCCAGCAGCCCGAAGGACAGGGCGGAATTAAGTAGGCGCAATCAGCCCCAGCATTTT. Amino acids: CASSPKDRAELSRRNQPQHF.

V and J are TRBV6-5 and TRBJ2-7; a possible D gene is TRBD1 (6 bases). Germline CDR1 and CDR2: MNHEY and SVGAGI. The CDR3 extends over 13 amino acids. The germline V and J ends were trimmed by 8 bases and 3 bases, with 14 bases remaining between them. The CDR3 bases are TGTGCCAGCCGGCCCCAGGGGAACTACGAGCAGTACTTC. Translated, it gives CASRPQGNYEQYF.

This chain uses TRBV12-3 or TRBV12-4 with TRBJ1-2; D possibly corresponds to TRBD1 (5 bases). Deletions cut 6 bases from V and 7 bases from J, with 15 bases between. This CDR3 spans 13 amino acids. CDR3 sequence reads: CASSRQTPTGYTF. CDR3 DNA: TGTGCCAGCAGCAGACAGACCCCCACTGGCTACACCTTC.

The chain recombines TRBV7-2 with TRBJ1-4, with 8 bases that match TRBD1. V lost 5 bases, J lost 3 bases, and 5 bases stayed unmatched. Germline V CDR1 and CDR2: SGHTA, FQGNSA. The CDR3 runs to 15 residues. The CDR3 coding sequence is TGTGCCAGCAGCCTACAGGGGGTGGCTAATGAAAAACTGTTTTTT. It codes for CASSLQGVANEKLFF. Complete variable domain (other parts from reference TRBV7-2 and TRBJ1-4): GAGVSQSPSNKVTEKGKDVELRCDPISGHTALYWYRQSLGQGLEFLIYFQGNSAPDKSGLPSDRFSAERTGGSVSTLTIQRTQQEDSAVYLCASSLQGVANEKLFFGSGTQLSVL.

CDR3 protein: CASSETGRVYGYTF. CDR3 DNA sequence: TGTGCCAGCAGTGAAACAGGGAGGGTCTATGGCTACACCTTC. This chain uses TRBV2 with TRBJ1-2; the D gene is possibly TRBD1 (6 bases). Germline CDR1 is SNHLY and CDR2 is FYNNEI. Trimming left V 2 bases short and J 4 bases short, with 11 bases between. This CDR3 contains 14 residues.